There are a few counts of the clone carrying this T cell receptor (beta chain). The data are from a study of beta chain features in type 1 diabetes. The length of the CDR3 is 13 residues. Looked up from germline, CDR1 is LGHNA and CDR2 is YNFKEQ. V shed 0 bases and J shed 11 bases, with 13 bases lying between them. Reverse transcription of all isolated RNA meant that expressed TCRB transcripts were sequenced. The table came from immunoSEQ multiplex PCR; TCRdb's copy has only in-frame clones and leaves some out. The sample holds over 700,000 clones, roughly 16% seen once. This rearrangement joins TRBV4-2 to TRBJ2-5, with TRBD1 as a possible D gene (6 bases). The source of this sequence is a woman younger than 35 in good health. What was sequenced was naive CD4+ T cells from blood. The CDR3 DNA sequence: TGTGCCAGCAGCCAAGATGTGGGGGCCGGGCAGTACTTC. This translates into CASSQDVGAGQYF.